A selection of T cell receptor beta chains follows, all from one sample in a study of beta chain features in type 1 diabetes. The method was immunoSEQ multiplex PCR; TCRdb's version includes in-frame clones alone and lacks a portion of them. Of about 900,000 clones in the sample, 15% to 20% were seen once. Sequencing was performed on naive CD4+ T cells from blood. These receptors all come from a woman younger than 35 in good health. Each CDR3 is given without its conserved first and last residue. Fields, in order: CDR3 length, V gene, D gene, CDR3 protein. The D gene is left open where the match is weak.

cdr3_length: 13
v_call: TRBV6-5
d_call: NA
cdr3_aa: ASSAVGGARTEAF

cdr3_length: 14
v_call: TRBV7-2
d_call: NA
cdr3_aa: ASSLARGWEAGELF

cdr3_length: 12
v_call: TRBV5-4
d_call: TRBD2
cdr3_aa: ASRGGSPYNEQF

cdr3_length: 12
v_call: TRBV7-2
d_call: NA
cdr3_aa: ASSLDTGTYEQY

cdr3_length: 13
v_call: TRBV4-2
d_call: TRBD1
cdr3_aa: ASSPGQGVDEKLF

cdr3_length: 14
v_call: TRBV5-1
d_call: NA
cdr3_aa: ASSFFGTPVLETQY

cdr3_length: 14
v_call: TRBV4-2
d_call: NA
cdr3_aa: ASSQSQLSSGNTIY

cdr3_length: 13
v_call: TRBV4-2
d_call: TRBD2
cdr3_aa: ASSQDIAGMETQY

cdr3_length: 11
v_call: TRBV5-4
d_call: TRBD2
cdr3_aa: ASSLGGGNEQY

cdr3_length: 13
v_call: TRBV10-3
d_call: NA
cdr3_aa: AISESIGLWNEQF

cdr3_length: 12
v_call: TRBV27
d_call: TRBD2
cdr3_aa: ASSFTSGNNEQF

cdr3_length: 14
v_call: TRBV28
d_call: NA
cdr3_aa: ASSNQGPTPHYEQY

cdr3_length: 11
v_call: TRBV7-3
d_call: NA
cdr3_aa: ASSFDYDNEQF

cdr3_length: 13
v_call: TRBV28
d_call: TRBD2
cdr3_aa: ASSLRGRESDEQF

cdr3_length: 14
v_call: TRBV5-1
d_call: NA
cdr3_aa: ASSPAVQGGTGELF

cdr3_length: 14
v_call: TRBV7-3
d_call: NA
cdr3_aa: ASSPRPPSSYNEQF

cdr3_length: 14
v_call: TRBV2
d_call: NA
cdr3_aa: ASRVLGAWGRDGAF

cdr3_length: 12
v_call: TRBV25-1
d_call: TRBD1
cdr3_aa: ASSEGTGVRPQH

cdr3_length: 13
v_call: TRBV5-1
d_call: TRBD1
cdr3_aa: ASSLGQERIYEQY

cdr3_length: 14
v_call: TRBV7-6
d_call: NA
cdr3_aa: ASSPPALKGPREQY

cdr3_length: 14
v_call: TRBV7-2
d_call: NA
cdr3_aa: ASSEQSGLVMETQY

cdr3_length: 15
v_call: TRBV29-1
d_call: TRBD1
cdr3_aa: SVVGWTGPSMNTEAF

cdr3_length: 13
v_call: TRBV18
d_call: TRBD2
cdr3_aa: ASSPASGNTGELF

cdr3_length: 14
v_call: TRBV11-2
d_call: TRBD2
cdr3_aa: ASSAFGSGRTDTQY

cdr3_length: 15
v_call: TRBV18
d_call: NA
cdr3_aa: ASSPSITSGQSTEAF